This paragraph reports one T cell receptor (beta chain). Trimming removed 2 bases from V and 2 bases from J, with 13 bases in between. The germline V gene encodes CDR1 MGHRA and CDR2 YSYEKL. The CDR3 length is 15 residues. The PCR had 60 Vbeta and 13 Jbeta primers. Produced via immunoSEQ multiplex PCR; TCRdb's table is partial and in-frame only. Here the sample spans 130,000 or so clones, 60% to 80% being singletons. These data originate in a study of cytomegalovirus exposure and HLA in healthy donors. Study as a whole: Early released data had 65 million to 100 million unique TCRs, all coming from HLA-typed donors.

This clonotype was sampled from a male donor in good health and CMV-seronegative. The V call is TRBV4-1, the J call TRBJ2-7, with D perhaps matching TRBD1 (6 bases). The sample consisted of PBMCs. The CDR3 reads CASSQSGTLTYEQYF. CDR3 in DNA: TGCGCCAGCAGCCAATCCGGGACACTAACCTACGAGCAGTACTTC.